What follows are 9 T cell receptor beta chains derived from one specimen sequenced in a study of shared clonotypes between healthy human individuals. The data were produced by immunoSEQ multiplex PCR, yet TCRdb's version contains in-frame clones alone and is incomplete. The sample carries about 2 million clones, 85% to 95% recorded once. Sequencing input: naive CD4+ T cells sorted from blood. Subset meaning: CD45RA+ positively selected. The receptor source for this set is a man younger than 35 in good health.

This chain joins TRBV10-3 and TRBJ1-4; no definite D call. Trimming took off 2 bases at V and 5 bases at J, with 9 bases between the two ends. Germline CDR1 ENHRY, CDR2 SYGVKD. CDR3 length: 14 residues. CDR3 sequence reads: CAISEGRNNEKLFF. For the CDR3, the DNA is TGTGCCATCAGTGAGGGCAGAAACAATGAAAAACTGTTTTTT.

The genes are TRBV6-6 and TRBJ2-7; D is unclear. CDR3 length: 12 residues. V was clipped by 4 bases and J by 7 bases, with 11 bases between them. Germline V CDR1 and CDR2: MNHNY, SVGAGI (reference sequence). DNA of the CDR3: TGTGCCAGCAGTTCCACGGCCCGGGAGCAGTACTTC. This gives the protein CASSSTAREQYF.

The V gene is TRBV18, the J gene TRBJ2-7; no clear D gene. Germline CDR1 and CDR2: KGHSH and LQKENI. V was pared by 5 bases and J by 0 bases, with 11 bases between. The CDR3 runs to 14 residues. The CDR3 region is CASSIGPDSYEQYF. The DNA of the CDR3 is TGTGCCAGCTCAATCGGGCCTGACTCCTACGAGCAGTACTTC.

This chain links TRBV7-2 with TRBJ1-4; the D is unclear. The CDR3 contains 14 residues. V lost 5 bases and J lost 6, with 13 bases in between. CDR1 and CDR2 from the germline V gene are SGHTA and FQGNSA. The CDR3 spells CASSETATDEKLFF. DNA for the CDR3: TGTGCCAGCAGCGAAACGGCGACGGATGAAAAACTGTTTTTT.

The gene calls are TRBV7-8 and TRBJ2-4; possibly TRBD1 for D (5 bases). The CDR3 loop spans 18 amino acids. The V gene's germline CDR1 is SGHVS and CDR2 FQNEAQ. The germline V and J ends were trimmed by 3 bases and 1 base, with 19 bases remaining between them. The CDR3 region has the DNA TGTGCCAGCAGCTTGGGCAAGGGGTACGGTGTGGCCAAAAACATTCAGTACTTC. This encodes CASSLGKGYGVAKNIQYF.

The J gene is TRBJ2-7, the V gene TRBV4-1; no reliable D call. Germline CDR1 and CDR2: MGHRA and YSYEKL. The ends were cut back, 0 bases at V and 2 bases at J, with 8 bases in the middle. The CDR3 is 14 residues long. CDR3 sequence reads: CASSQEVGPYEQYF. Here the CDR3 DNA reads TGCGCCAGCAGCCAAGAAGTAGGGCCCTACGAGCAGTACTTC.

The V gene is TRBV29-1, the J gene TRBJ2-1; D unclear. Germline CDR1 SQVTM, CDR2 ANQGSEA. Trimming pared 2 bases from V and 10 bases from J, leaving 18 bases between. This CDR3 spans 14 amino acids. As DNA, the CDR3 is TGCAGCGTTGAAAAATGGCAGAGCTCTGGAGAGCAGTTCTTC. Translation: CSVEKWQSSGEQFF.

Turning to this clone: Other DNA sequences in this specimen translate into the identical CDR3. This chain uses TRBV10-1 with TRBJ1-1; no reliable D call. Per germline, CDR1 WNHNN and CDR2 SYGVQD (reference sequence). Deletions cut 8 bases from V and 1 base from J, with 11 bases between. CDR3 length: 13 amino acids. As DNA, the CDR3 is TGCGCCAGCTCTACCCCAGGGAACACTGAAGCTTTCTTT. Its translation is CASSTPGNTEAFF.

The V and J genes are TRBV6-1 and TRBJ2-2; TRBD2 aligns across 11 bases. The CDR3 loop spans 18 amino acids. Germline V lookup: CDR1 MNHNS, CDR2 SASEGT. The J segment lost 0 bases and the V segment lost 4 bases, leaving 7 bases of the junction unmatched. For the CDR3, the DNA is TGTGCCAGCAGTGGCGGGACTAGCGGCCAGGCGAACACCGGGGAGCTGTTTTTT. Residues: CASSGGTSGQANTGELFF.